A selection of T cell receptor beta chains follows, all from one sample in a study of cytomegalovirus exposure and HLA in healthy donors. Here immunoSEQ multiplex PCR was the method, and the copy in TCRdb shows in-frame clones only, minus some. The sample holds a few hundred thousand clones; 70% to 90% are singletons and the top ten take about 0.91%. Sequencing was done on a sample of PBMCs. These receptors originate from a woman aged 18-35 years in good health and CMV-seronegative. CDR3s include the opening cysteine and the closing phenylalanine or tryptophan. D genes are given only for firm matches. Clone size is not always given. Where it is, it says once, few, many or a class for expanded clones.

J gene: TRBJ1-2
V gene: TRBV13
clone size: .
D gene: .
CDR3 DNA: TGTGCCAGCAGCGAAACACCTTCTAACTATGGCTACACCTTC
CDR3 protein: CASSETPSNYGYTF

J gene: TRBJ2-1
V gene: TRBV5-1
clone size: .
D gene: TRBD2
CDR3 DNA: TGCGCCAGCAGCTTCGCGTGGGAGACTAGCGGCCACTACAATGAGCAGTTCTTC
CDR3 protein: CASSFAWETSGHYNEQFF

J gene: TRBJ2-7
V gene: TRBV2
clone size: .
D gene: .
CDR3 DNA: TGTGCCAGCAGTGGAGAGGGCGACAGGCCCTACGAGCAGTACTTC
CDR3 protein: CASSGEGDRPYEQYF

J gene: TRBJ2-2
V gene: TRBV30
clone size: .
D gene: .
CDR3 DNA: TGTGCCTGGAGTGTCGGTAGTGTGGCCGGGGAGCTGTTTTTT
CDR3 protein: CAWSVGSVAGELFF

J gene: TRBJ2-2
V gene: TRBV5-4
clone size: .
D gene: .
CDR3 DNA: TGTGCCACCCAGCGAGCTCAGGGTGCGACAATCTTGGGCGGGGAGCTGTTTTTT
CDR3 protein: CATQRAQGATILGGELFF

J gene: TRBJ2-2
V gene: TRBV21-1
clone size: .
D gene: .
CDR3 DNA: TGTGCCACCCGGGGACAGGCGAACACCGGGGAGCTGTTTTTT
CDR3 protein: CATRGQANTGELFF

J gene: TRBJ2-5
V gene: TRBV2
clone size: .
D gene: TRBD2
CDR3 DNA: TGTGCCAGCAGCAAATCACTAGCGGGAGACCTCGTTGGGGAGACCCAGTACTTC
CDR3 protein: CASSKSLAGDLVGETQYF

J gene: TRBJ1-2
V gene: TRBV20-1
clone size: few
D gene: .
CDR3 DNA: TGCAGTGCTAGAGATCCTACAGTCGCCTTC
CDR3 protein: CSARDPTVAF

J gene: TRBJ2-5
V gene: TRBV5-3
clone size: .
D gene: TRBD1
CDR3 DNA: TGTGCCGGATGCGAAGGGACAGGGGCGTACCAAGAGACCCAGTACTTC
CDR3 protein: CAGCEGTGAYQETQYF

J gene: TRBJ1-2
V gene: TRBV10-3
clone size: .
D gene: TRBD1
CDR3 DNA: TGTGCCATCAGTGACGACTCCAGGGGGCAAGGCTATGGCTACACCTTC
CDR3 protein: CAISDDSRGQGYGYTF

J gene: TRBJ1-4
V gene: TRBV4-3
clone size: .
D gene: TRBD1
CDR3 DNA: TGCGCCAGCAGCCAGGAGGGGGGACAGGCGAGGGAAAAACTGTTTTTT
CDR3 protein: CASSQEGGQAREKLFF

J gene: TRBJ1-5
V gene: TRBV2
clone size: .
D gene: .
CDR3 DNA: TGTGCCAGCAGTGAAGCCACAGGTAGCAATCAGCCCCAGCATTTT
CDR3 protein: CASSEATGSNQPQHF

J gene: TRBJ2-3
V gene: TRBV19
clone size: .
D gene: TRBD2
CDR3 DNA: TGTGCCAGTAGTCGAAAAAGACTAGCGGGGACAGATACGCAGTATTTT
CDR3 protein: CASSRKRLAGTDTQYF

J gene: TRBJ1-2
V gene: TRBV27
clone size: .
D gene: .
CDR3 DNA: TGTGCCAGCAGTTTAACCCCAACGGGAACACCTACAACTAACTATGGCTACACCTTC
CDR3 protein: CASSLTPTGTPTTNYGYTF

J gene: TRBJ1-5
V gene: TRBV7-2
clone size: .
D gene: TRBD1
CDR3 DNA: TGTGCCAGCAGCTTGGGGACAGGTCATCAGCCCCAGCATTTT
CDR3 protein: CASSLGTGHQPQHF

J gene: TRBJ2-7
V gene: TRBV27
clone size: .
D gene: .
CDR3 DNA: TGTGCCAGCAGTTTCATGGCGGGAACGGCCTACGAGCAGTACTTC
CDR3 protein: CASSFMAGTAYEQYF

J gene: TRBJ1-2
V gene: TRBV27
clone size: .
D gene: .
CDR3 DNA: TGTGCCAGCAGTGCCCAGGGGTCCTATGGCTACACCTTC
CDR3 protein: CASSAQGSYGYTF

J gene: TRBJ2-5
V gene: TRBV27
clone size: .
D gene: TRBD1
CDR3 DNA: TGTGCCAGCAGTCGGGACAGCCAAGAGACCCAGTACTTC
CDR3 protein: CASSRDSQETQYF

J gene: TRBJ2-3
V gene: TRBV2
clone size: once
D gene: .
CDR3 DNA: TGTGCCTCAGTCCGGGTAGATACGCAGTATTTT
CDR3 protein: CASVRVDTQYF

J gene: TRBJ2-1
V gene: TRBV27
clone size: .
D gene: .
CDR3 DNA: TGTGCCAGCAGTGGGGGGAAAACCTACAATGAGCAGTTCTTC
CDR3 protein: CASSGGKTYNEQFF

J gene: TRBJ2-2
V gene: TRBV5-6
clone size: .
D gene: .
CDR3 DNA: TGTGCCACTTCCGGGACAACTAACACCGGGGAGCTGTTTTTT
CDR3 protein: CATSGTTNTGELFF

J gene: TRBJ2-1
V gene: TRBV5-1
clone size: .
D gene: .
CDR3 DNA: TGCGCCAGCAGCTTGGGTACAGGGTCAGGGGAGCAGTTCTTC
CDR3 protein: CASSLGTGSGEQFF

J gene: TRBJ2-3
V gene: TRBV4-3
clone size: .
D gene: .
CDR3 DNA: TGCGCCAGCAGCCAAGCTTACAGCTTTACGCAGTATTTT
CDR3 protein: CASSQAYSFTQYF

J gene: TRBJ1-1
V gene: TRBV5-1
clone size: .
D gene: TRBD1
CDR3 DNA: TGCGCCAGCAGCCCGACCGGGACAGCAAACACTGAAGCTTTCTTT
CDR3 protein: CASSPTGTANTEAFF

J gene: TRBJ2-7
V gene: TRBV28
clone size: .
D gene: .
CDR3 DNA: TGTGCCAGCAGTGGAACAGGGAACCACGAGCAGTACTTC
CDR3 protein: CASSGTGNHEQYF

J gene: TRBJ1-2
V gene: TRBV27
clone size: .
D gene: TRBD1
CDR3 DNA: TGTGCCAGCAGCGGGACAGGGGGCCATGGCTACACCTTC
CDR3 protein: CASSGTGGHGYTF

J gene: TRBJ2-2
V gene: TRBV6-6
clone size: .
D gene: .
CDR3 DNA: TGTGCCAGCAGTCCCGGCGGGGAGCTGTTTTTT
CDR3 protein: CASSPGGELFF

J gene: TRBJ1-5
V gene: TRBV6-5
clone size: .
D gene: .
CDR3 DNA: TGTGCCAGCAGTTACTCGGGGACTCCAAACGGGCAGCCCCAGCATTTT
CDR3 protein: CASSYSGTPNGQPQHF

J gene: TRBJ1-4
V gene: TRBV27
clone size: .
D gene: TRBD1
CDR3 DNA: TGTGCCAGCAGCCGTGGGACAGGGGGGAATGAAAAACTGTTTTTT
CDR3 protein: CASSRGTGGNEKLFF

J gene: TRBJ1-2
V gene: TRBV5-1
clone size: .
D gene: .
CDR3 DNA: TGCGCCAGCAGCCCACCGCCCGGAGGGCCCCCAGGCTACACCTTC
CDR3 protein: CASSPPPGGPPGYTF

J gene: TRBJ2-7
V gene: TRBV2
clone size: .
D gene: .
CDR3 DNA: TGTGCCAGCAGTGAAAAGGCTATCGGGGAGCAGTACTTC
CDR3 protein: CASSEKAIGEQYF

J gene: TRBJ2-7
V gene: TRBV7-3
clone size: .
D gene: .
CDR3 DNA: TGTGCCAGCAGCGCCAGGGGGCGGGAGAGCGAGCAGTACTTC
CDR3 protein: CASSARGRESEQYF

J gene: TRBJ1-2
V gene: TRBV5-6
clone size: .
D gene: .
CDR3 DNA: TGTGCCAGCAGCCGGGGACAACCGCCTTATGGCTACACCTTC
CDR3 protein: CASSRGQPPYGYTF

J gene: TRBJ2-7
V gene: TRBV27
clone size: .
D gene: TRBD1
CDR3 DNA: TGTGCCAGCAGTCCTCAACCCGGGACAGCCGCAAAAGGGCAGTACTTC
CDR3 protein: CASSPQPGTAAKGQYF

J gene: TRBJ1-1
V gene: TRBV10-3
clone size: .
D gene: .
CDR3 DNA: TGTGCCATCAGTTTAGGGGATGGCACTGAAGCTTTCTTT
CDR3 protein: CAISLGDGTEAFF

J gene: TRBJ1-4
V gene: TRBV30
clone size: .
D gene: .
CDR3 DNA: TGTGCCTGGAGTGTACGAGGGCCGGGTGAAAAACTGTTTTTT
CDR3 protein: CAWSVRGPGEKLFF

J gene: TRBJ2-1
V gene: TRBV29-1
clone size: .
D gene: TRBD2
CDR3 DNA: TGCAGCGTCGATACCGGGACTAGCGGGAGCTCCTACAATGAGCAGTTCTTC
CDR3 protein: CSVDTGTSGSSYNEQFF

J gene: TRBJ1-1
V gene: TRBV9
clone size: .
D gene: TRBD1
CDR3 DNA: TGTGCCTCCGAACCGGCCTTTGGATCCAGGGGGCCGAACACTGAAGCTTTCTTT
CDR3 protein: CASEPAFGSRGPNTEAFF

J gene: TRBJ1-4
V gene: TRBV5-1
clone size: once
D gene: .
CDR3 DNA: TGCGCCAGCAGCGAACGCCGGGACATTGGCGAAAAACTGTTTTTT
CDR3 protein: CASSERRDIGEKLFF

J gene: TRBJ1-5
V gene: TRBV7-6
clone size: .
D gene: .
CDR3 DNA: TGTGCCAGCAGCCCTACCACAGGGCCCTCATATAGCAATCAGCCCCAGCATTTT
CDR3 protein: CASSPTTGPSYSNQPQHF

J gene: TRBJ2-3
V gene: TRBV19
clone size: .
D gene: TRBD2
CDR3 DNA: TGTGCCAGTAGTATACTAGCGGGAAATGGCGGCACAGATACGCAGTATTTT
CDR3 protein: CASSILAGNGGTDTQYF

J gene: TRBJ2-3
V gene: TRBV18
clone size: .
D gene: TRBD1
CDR3 DNA: TGTGCCAGCTCACCAAGTTCTCTCAGGGGGAGTACAGATACGCAGTATTTT
CDR3 protein: CASSPSSLRGSTDTQYF

J gene: TRBJ2-7
V gene: TRBV9
clone size: .
D gene: .
CDR3 DNA: TGTGCCAGCAGCGGGTGGTCGGGGTACGAGCAGTACTTC
CDR3 protein: CASSGWSGYEQYF

J gene: TRBJ1-1
V gene: TRBV19
clone size: few
D gene: .
CDR3 DNA: TGTGCCACCGTGGAGCTGGGAGGGAACACTGAAGCTTTCTTT
CDR3 protein: CATVELGGNTEAFF

J gene: TRBJ2-5
V gene: TRBV2
clone size: .
D gene: .
CDR3 DNA: TGTGCCAGCAGAGCCGAATTCCAGGGAGGCGAGACCCAGTACTTC
CDR3 protein: CASRAEFQGGETQYF

J gene: TRBJ1-1
V gene: TRBV6-5
clone size: once
D gene: TRBD1
CDR3 DNA: TGTGCCAGCATTAAATTGGACAGGCTGAACACTGAAGCTTTCTTT
CDR3 protein: CASIKLDRLNTEAFF

J gene: TRBJ1-1
V gene: TRBV29-1
clone size: .
D gene: .
CDR3 DNA: TGCAGCGTTGAAAGGGGGGGTCTGAACACTGAAGCTTTCTTT
CDR3 protein: CSVERGGLNTEAFF

J gene: TRBJ1-4
V gene: TRBV28
clone size: .
D gene: .
CDR3 DNA: TGTGCCAGCAGTCTCCGTAATGAAAAACTGTTTTTT
CDR3 protein: CASSLRNEKLFF

J gene: TRBJ2-2
V gene: TRBV18
clone size: few
D gene: .
CDR3 DNA: TGTGCCAGCTCACGGCCTGGCCTAGACACCGGGGAGCTGTTTTTT
CDR3 protein: CASSRPGLDTGELFF

J gene: TRBJ2-3
V gene: TRBV19
clone size: .
D gene: .
CDR3 DNA: TGTGCCAGTAGTACGACGACTGCCCGGGATACGCAGTATTTT
CDR3 protein: CASSTTTARDTQYF

J gene: TRBJ1-1
V gene: TRBV13
clone size: .
D gene: .
CDR3 DNA: TGTGCCAGCAGCTTTTCGAGCCAACCCAGGTTCGCTGAAGCTTTCTTT
CDR3 protein: CASSFSSQPRFAEAFF

J gene: TRBJ2-2
V gene: TRBV4-2
clone size: .
D gene: TRBD2
CDR3 DNA: TGTGCCAGCAGCCCTTCACTGGGAGCGGGGGAGAAGCGAAACGAGCTGTTTTTT
CDR3 protein: CASSPSLGAGEKRNELFF

J gene: TRBJ2-7
V gene: TRBV4-3
clone size: .
D gene: TRBD2
CDR3 DNA: TGCGCCAGCAGCCCGACCTCGCGGGAGGGCGACGAGCAGTACTTC
CDR3 protein: CASSPTSREGDEQYF

J gene: TRBJ2-3
V gene: TRBV6-6
clone size: .
D gene: TRBD1
CDR3 DNA: TGTGCCAGCAGTTACCAGGGGGCAGATACGCAGTATTTT
CDR3 protein: CASSYQGADTQYF

J gene: TRBJ2-7
V gene: TRBV20-1
clone size: .
D gene: .
CDR3 DNA: TGCAGTGCTCCCCGTAATCACGAGCAGTACTTC
CDR3 protein: CSAPRNHEQYF

J gene: TRBJ2-1
V gene: TRBV5-1
clone size: .
D gene: TRBD1
CDR3 DNA: TGCGCCAGCAGCCTCGGACAGGGATACTACAATGAGCAGTTCTTC
CDR3 protein: CASSLGQGYYNEQFF

J gene: TRBJ2-7
V gene: TRBV19
clone size: .
D gene: .
CDR3 DNA: TGTGCCAGTAGTGTGGGGGACACCTACGAGCAGTACTTC
CDR3 protein: CASSVGDTYEQYF